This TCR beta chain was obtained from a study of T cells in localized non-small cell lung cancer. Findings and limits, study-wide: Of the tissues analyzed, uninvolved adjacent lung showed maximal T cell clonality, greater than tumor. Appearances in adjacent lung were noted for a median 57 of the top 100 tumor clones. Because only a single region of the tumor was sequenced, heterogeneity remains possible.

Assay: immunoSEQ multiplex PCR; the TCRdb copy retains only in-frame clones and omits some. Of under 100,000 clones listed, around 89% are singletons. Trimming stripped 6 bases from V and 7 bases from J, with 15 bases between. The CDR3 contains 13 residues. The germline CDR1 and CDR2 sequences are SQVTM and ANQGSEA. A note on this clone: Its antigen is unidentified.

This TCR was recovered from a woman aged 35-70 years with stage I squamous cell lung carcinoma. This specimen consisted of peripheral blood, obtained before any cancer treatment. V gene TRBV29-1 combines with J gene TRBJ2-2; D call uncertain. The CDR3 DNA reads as TGCAGCGTGGCGATTTGGGATGACGGGGAGCTGTTTTTT. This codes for CSVAIWDDGELFF.